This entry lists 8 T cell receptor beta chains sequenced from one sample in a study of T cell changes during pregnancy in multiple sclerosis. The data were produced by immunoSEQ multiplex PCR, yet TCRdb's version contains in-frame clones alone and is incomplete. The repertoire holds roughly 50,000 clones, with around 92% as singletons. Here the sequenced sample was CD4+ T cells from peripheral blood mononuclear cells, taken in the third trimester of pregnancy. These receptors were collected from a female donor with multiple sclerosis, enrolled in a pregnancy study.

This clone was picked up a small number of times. This CDR3 reads CASSETSGNYEQYF. In nucleotides, the CDR3 is TGTGCCAGCAGTGAGACTAGCGGGAACTACGAGCAGTACTTC. J is TRBJ2-7 and V is TRBV2; TRBD2 matches at 11 bases. Per germline, CDR1 SNHLY and CDR2 FYNNEI. CDR3 length: 14 residues. V shed 3 bases, J shed 3 bases, and the junction held 1 base outside the gene matches.

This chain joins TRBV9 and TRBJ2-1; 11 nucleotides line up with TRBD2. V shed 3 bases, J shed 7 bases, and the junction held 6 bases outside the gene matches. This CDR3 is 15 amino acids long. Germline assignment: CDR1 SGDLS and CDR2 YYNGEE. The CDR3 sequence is CASSAVAGGLNEQFF. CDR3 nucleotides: TGTGCCAGCAGCGCCGTAGCGGGGGGGCTGAATGAGCAGTTCTTC. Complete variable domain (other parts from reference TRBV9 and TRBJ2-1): DSGVTQTPKHLITATGQRVTLRCSPRSGDLSVYWYQQSLDQGLQFLIQYYNGEERAKGNILERFSAQQFPDLHSELNLSSLELGDSALYFCASSAVAGGLNEQFFGPGTRLTVL.

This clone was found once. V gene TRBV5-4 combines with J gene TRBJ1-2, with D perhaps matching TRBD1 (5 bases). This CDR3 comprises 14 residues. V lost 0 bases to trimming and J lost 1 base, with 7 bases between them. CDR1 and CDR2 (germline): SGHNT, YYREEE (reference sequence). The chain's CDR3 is CASSLGQINYGYTF. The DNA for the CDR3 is TGTGCCAGCAGCTTGGGACAGATTAACTATGGCTACACCTTC. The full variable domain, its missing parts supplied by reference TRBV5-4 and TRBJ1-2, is ETGVTQSPTHLIKTRGQQVTLRCSSQSGHNTVSWYQQALGQGPQFIFQYYREEENGRGNFPPRFSGLQFPNYSSELNVNALELDDSALYLCASSLGQINYGYTFGSGTRLTVV.

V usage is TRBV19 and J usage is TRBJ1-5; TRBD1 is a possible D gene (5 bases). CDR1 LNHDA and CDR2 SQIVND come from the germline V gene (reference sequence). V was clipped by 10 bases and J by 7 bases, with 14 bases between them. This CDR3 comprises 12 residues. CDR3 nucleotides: TGTGCCACCAAAAAAGGGGAACAGCCCCAGCATTTT. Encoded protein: CATKKGEQPQHF. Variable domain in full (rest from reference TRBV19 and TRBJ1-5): DGGITQSPKYLFRKEGQNVTLSCEQNLNHDAMYWYRQDPGQGLRLIYYSQIVNDFQKGDIAEGYSVSREKKESFPLTVTSAQKNPTAFYLCATKKGEQPQHFGDGTRLSIL.

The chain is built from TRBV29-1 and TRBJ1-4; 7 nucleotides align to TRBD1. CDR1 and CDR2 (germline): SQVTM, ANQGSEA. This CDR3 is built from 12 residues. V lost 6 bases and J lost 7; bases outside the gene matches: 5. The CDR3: CSVGRQGEKLFF. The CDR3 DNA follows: TGCAGCGTCGGGAGACAGGGTGAAAAACTGTTTTTT.

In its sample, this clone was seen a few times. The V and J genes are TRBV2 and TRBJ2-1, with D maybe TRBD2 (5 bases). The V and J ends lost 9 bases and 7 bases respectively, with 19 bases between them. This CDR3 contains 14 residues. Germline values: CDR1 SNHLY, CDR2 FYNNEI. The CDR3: CASTERTRRNEQFF. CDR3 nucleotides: TGTGCCAGTACCGAGCGGACCCGTCGGAATGAGCAGTTCTTC. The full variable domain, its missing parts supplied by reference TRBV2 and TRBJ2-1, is EPEVTQTPSHQVTQMGQEVILRCVPISNHLYFYWYRQILGQKVEFLVSFYNNEISEKSEIFDDQFSVERPDGSNFTLKIRSTKLEDSAMYFCASTERTRRNEQFFGPGTRLTVL.

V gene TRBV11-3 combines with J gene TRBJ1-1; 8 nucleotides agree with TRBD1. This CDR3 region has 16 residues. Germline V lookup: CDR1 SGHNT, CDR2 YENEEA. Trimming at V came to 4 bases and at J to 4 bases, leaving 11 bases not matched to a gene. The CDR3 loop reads CASSSGQGPQGTEAFF. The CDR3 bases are TGTGCCAGCAGCTCCGGACAGGGTCCCCAGGGCACTGAAGCTTTCTTT.

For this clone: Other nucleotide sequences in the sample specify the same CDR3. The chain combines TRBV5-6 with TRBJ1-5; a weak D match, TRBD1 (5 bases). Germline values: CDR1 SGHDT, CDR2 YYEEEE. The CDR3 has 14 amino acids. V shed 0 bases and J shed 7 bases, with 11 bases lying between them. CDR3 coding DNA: TGTGCCAGCAGCTTGGGTCAGGGCAGACAGCCCCAGCATTTT. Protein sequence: CASSLGQGRQPQHF.